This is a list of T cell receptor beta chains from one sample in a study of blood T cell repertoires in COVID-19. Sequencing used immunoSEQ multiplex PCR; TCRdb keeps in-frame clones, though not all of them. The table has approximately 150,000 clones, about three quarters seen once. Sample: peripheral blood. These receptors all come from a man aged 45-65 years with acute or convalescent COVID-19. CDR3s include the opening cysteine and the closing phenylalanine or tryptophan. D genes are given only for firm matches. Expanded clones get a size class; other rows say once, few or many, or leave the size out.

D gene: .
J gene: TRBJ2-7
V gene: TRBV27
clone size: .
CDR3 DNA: TGTGCCAGCAGTCTCTATTACAGCTCCTACGAGCAGTACTTC
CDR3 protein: CASSLYYSSYEQYF

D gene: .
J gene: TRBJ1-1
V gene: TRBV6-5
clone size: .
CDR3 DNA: TGTGCCAGCAGCCTAGCGGGGGACACTGAAGCTTTCTTT
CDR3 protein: CASSLAGDTEAFF

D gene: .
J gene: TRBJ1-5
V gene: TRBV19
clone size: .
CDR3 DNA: TGTGCCAGTAGATTGGAGGTCAATCAGCCCCAGCATTTT
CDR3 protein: CASRLEVNQPQHF

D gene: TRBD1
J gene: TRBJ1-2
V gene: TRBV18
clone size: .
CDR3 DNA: TGTGCCAGCTCACCCCCTCGTCAGGGGGCCCATGGCTACACCTTC
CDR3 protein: CASSPPRQGAHGYTF

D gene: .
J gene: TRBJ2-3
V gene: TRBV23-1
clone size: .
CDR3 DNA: TGCGCCAGCAGTCGCCTCGGACAGTCCCCAGATACGCAGTATTTT
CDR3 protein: CASSRLGQSPDTQYF

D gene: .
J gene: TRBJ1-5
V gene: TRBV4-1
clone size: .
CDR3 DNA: TGCGCCAGCAGCCTACAGGGCGGCCAGAGCAATCAGCCCCAGCATTTT
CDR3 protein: CASSLQGGQSNQPQHF

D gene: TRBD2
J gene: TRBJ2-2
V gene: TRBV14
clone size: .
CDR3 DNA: TGTGCCAGCAGACACACGGGGACTAGCGGGGAGACCGGGGAGCTGTTTTTT
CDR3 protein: CASRHTGTSGETGELFF

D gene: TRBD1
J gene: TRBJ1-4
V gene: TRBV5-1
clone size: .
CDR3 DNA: TGCGCCAGCAGCGTGACGCCGGGACAGGGGGTTGAAAAACTGTTTTTT
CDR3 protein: CASSVTPGQGVEKLFF

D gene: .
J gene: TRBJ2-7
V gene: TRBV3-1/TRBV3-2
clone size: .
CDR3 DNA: TGTGCCAGCAGCCGATGGACTTACGAGCAGTACTTC
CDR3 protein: CASSRWTYEQYF

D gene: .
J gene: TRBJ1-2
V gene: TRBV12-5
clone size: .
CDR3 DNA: TGTGCTAGTGGTTTGGAAACATCTGATGGCTACACCTTC
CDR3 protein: CASGLETSDGYTF

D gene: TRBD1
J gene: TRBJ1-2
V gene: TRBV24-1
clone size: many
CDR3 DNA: TGTGCCACCAGTGGGACAGGGGCCCCCTATGGCTACACCTTC
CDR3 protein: CATSGTGAPYGYTF

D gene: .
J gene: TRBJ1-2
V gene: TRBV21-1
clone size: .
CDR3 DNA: TGTGCCAGCAGCAAAGGGGCAACGACAGGCCCGGGGAGCTATGGCTACACCTTC
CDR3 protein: CASSKGATTGPGSYGYTF

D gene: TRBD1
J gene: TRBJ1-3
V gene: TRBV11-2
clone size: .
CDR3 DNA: TGTGCCAGCAGCTTCGACAGGGATGGAAACACCATATATTTT
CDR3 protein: CASSFDRDGNTIYF

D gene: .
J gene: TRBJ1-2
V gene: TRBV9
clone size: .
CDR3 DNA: TGTGCCAGCATGCGGGATTTGAACTATGGCTACACCTTC
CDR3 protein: CASMRDLNYGYTF

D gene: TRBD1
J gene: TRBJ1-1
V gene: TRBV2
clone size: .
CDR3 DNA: TGTGCCAGCAGTCTGCGGGACAGGGGGGACACTGAAGCTTTCTTT
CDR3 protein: CASSLRDRGDTEAFF

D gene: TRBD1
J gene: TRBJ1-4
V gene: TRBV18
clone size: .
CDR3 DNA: TGTGCCAGCTCACCTGTGGGACAGGGATTTGAAAAACTGTTTTTT
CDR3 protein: CASSPVGQGFEKLFF

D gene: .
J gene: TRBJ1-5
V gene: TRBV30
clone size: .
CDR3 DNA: TGTGCCTGGCAGGGAAATAGCAATCAGCCCCAGCATTTT
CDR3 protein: CAWQGNSNQPQHF

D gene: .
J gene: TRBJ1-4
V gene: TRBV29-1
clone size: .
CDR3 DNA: TGCAGCGGGGTGGACGGGGAGAATGAAAAACTGTTTTTT
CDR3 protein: CSGVDGENEKLFF

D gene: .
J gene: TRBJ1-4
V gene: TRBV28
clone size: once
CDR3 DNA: TGTGCCAGCGTTAGGGAGGTGGAGGAAAAACTGTTTTTT
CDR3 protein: CASVREVEEKLFF

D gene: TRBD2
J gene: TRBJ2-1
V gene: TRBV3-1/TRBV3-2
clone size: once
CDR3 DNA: TGTGCCAGCAGCCCCGGGACTAGCGGGGGGGCCGATGAGCAGTTCTTC
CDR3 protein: CASSPGTSGGADEQFF

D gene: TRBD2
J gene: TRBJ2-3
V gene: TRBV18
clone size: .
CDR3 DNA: TGTGCCAGCTCAACGCTAGCGGGGCTCACAGATACGCAGTATTTT
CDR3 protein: CASSTLAGLTDTQYF

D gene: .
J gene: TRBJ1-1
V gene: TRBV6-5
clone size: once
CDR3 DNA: TGTGCCAGCAGGGATATGACAGACCTGAACACTGAAGCTTTCTTT
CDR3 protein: CASRDMTDLNTEAFF

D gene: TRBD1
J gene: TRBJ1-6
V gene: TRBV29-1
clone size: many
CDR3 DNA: TGCAGCGGCCACAGGGGGGAGAATTCACCCCTCCACTTT
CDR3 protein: CSGHRGENSPLHF

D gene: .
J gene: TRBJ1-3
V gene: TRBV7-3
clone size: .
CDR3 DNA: TGTGCCAGCAGCCCGGGTACTGGAAACACCATATATTTT
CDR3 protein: CASSPGTGNTIYF

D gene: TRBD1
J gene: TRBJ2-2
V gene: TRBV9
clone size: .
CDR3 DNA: TGTGCCAGCAGCGTTCGGCAGGGGGCTAACACCGGGGAGCTGTTTTTT
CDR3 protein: CASSVRQGANTGELFF

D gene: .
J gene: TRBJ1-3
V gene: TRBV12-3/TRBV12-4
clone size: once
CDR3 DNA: TGTGCCAGCAGTTTATTGGCCGGAAACACCATATATTTT
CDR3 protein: CASSLLAGNTIYF

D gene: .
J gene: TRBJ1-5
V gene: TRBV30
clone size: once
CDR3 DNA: TGTGCCTGGAGGGTGGGGAGGAATCAGCCCCAGCATTTT
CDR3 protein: CAWRVGRNQPQHF

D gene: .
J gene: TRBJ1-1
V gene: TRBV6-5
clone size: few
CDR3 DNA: TGTGCCAGCAGACCAGACAGGCTGAACACTGAAGCTTTCTTT
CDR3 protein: CASRPDRLNTEAFF

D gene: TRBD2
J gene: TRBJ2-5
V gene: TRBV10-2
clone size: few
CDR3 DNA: TGCGCCAGCAGTGAAGGGACTAGCGGGATCCAAGAGACCCAGTACTTC
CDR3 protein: CASSEGTSGIQETQYF

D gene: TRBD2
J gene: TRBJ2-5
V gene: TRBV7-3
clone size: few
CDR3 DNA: TGTGCCAGCAGCTTGGTTGCGGGGGGGCGAGAGACCCAGTACTTC
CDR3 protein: CASSLVAGGRETQYF

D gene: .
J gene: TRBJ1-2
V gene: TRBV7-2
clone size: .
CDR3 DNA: TGTGCCAGCAGCCCTTTCATCCAGAACTATGGCTACACCTTC
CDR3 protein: CASSPFIQNYGYTF

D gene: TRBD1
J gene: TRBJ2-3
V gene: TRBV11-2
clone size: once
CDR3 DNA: TGTGCCAGCAGCCCTTCACAGGGGGGTACGCAGTATTTT
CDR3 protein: CASSPSQGGTQYF

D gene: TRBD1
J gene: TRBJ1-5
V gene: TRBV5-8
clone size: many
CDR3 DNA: TGTGCCAGCAGCTTGGGTCTGGGACAGGGGACGGATCAGCCCCAGCATTTT
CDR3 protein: CASSLGLGQGTDQPQHF

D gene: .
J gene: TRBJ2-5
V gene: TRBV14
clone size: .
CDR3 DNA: TGTGCCAGCAGCCAAGGATTCCCAGGGCTCGGAGAGACCCAGTACTTC
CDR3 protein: CASSQGFPGLGETQYF

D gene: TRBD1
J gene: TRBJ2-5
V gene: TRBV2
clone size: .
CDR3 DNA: TGTGCCAGCAGCTGGGACAGGGAAGAGACCCAGTACTTC
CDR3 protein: CASSWDREETQYF

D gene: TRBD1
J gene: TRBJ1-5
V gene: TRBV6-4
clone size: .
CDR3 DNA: TGTGCCAGCAGTGCCATCGGACAGGCCAATCAGCCCCAGCATTTT
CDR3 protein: CASSAIGQANQPQHF

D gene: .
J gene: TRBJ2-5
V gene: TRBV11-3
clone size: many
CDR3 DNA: TGTGCCAGCAGCTCAGGGGTTCAAAACCAAGAGACCCAGTACTTC
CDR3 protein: CASSSGVQNQETQYF

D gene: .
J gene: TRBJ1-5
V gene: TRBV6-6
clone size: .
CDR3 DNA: TGTGCCAGCAGTAAGGGAGGTAGCAATCAGCCCCAGCATTTT
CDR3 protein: CASSKGGSNQPQHF

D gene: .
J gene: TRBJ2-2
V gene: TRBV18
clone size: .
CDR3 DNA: TGTGCCAGCTCCCCGACAGGACAGACCACCGGGGAGCTGTTTTTT
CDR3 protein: CASSPTGQTTGELFF

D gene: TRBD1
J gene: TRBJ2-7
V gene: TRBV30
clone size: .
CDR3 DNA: TGTGCCTGGAGTGGCCGGGACAGGGGGCTTTACGAGCAGTACTTC
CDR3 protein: CAWSGRDRGLYEQYF

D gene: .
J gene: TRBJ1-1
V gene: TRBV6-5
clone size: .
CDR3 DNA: TGTGCCACGTCGCAGGGGCTGAACACTGAAGCTTTCTTT
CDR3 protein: CATSQGLNTEAFF

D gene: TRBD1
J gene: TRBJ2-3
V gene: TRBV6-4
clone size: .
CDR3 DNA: TGTGCCAGCAGTGAGGGACAGGGAGGATCAGATACGCAGTATTTT
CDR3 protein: CASSEGQGGSDTQYF

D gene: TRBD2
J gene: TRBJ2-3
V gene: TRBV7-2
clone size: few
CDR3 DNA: TGTGCCAGCAGCTTAGTCCCCAGGGGAGCGGGGGCCCGCACAGATACGCAGTATTTT
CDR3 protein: CASSLVPRGAGARTDTQYF

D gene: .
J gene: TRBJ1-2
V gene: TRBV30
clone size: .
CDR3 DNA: TGTGCCTGGAGTCCCGGTGGGGCGGTCACATATGGCTACACCTTC
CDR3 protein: CAWSPGGAVTYGYTF

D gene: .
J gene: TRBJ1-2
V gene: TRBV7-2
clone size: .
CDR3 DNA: TGTGCCAGCAGCTTCGACAGAAACTATGGCTACACCTTC
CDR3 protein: CASSFDRNYGYTF